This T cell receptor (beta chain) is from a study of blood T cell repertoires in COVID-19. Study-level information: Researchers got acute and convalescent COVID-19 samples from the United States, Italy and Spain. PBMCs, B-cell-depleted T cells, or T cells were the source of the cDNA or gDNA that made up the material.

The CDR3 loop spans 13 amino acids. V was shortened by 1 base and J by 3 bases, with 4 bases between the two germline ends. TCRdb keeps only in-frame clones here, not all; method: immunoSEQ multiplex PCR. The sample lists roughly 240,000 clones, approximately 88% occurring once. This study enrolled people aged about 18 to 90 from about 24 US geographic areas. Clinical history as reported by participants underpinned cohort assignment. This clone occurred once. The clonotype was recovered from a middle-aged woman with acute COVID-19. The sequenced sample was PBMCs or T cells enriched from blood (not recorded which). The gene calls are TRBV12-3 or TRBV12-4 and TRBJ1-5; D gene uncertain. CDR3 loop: CASSLGVNQPQHF. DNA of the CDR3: TGTGCCAGCAGTTTAGGCGTCAATCAGCCCCAGCATTTT.